This T cell receptor beta chain was obtained from a study of blood T cell repertoires in COVID-19. Overall study context: COVID-19 samples from acute and convalescent phases originated in the United States, Italy and Spain. Nucleic acid was either cDNA or gDNA, and it came from T cells, B-cell-depleted T cells, or PBMCs.

Cohorts were determined from participant-reported clinical history. Cohort 3 donors counted as recovered after two negative PCRs, clearance, or resolved symptoms. J was trimmed by 4 bases and V by 6 bases; bases with no gene match: 9. There are 16 residues in the CDR3. Germline V gives CDR1 LGHDT, CDR2 YNNKEL (reference sequence). TCRdb's copy holds only in-frame clones and misses some; the assay was immunoSEQ multiplex PCR. Of approximately 300,000 clones listed, under 90% are singletons. The TCR was taken from a woman younger than 30 who had recovered from COVID-19. Source material: PBMCs or T cells enriched from blood (not recorded which). The gene calls are TRBV3-1 (or the pseudogene TRBV3-2) and TRBJ1-2; 12 bases are a match to TRBD1. In DNA form, the CDR3 reads TGTGCCAGCAGTAATCCCGGGACAGGGGGCTTCTATGGCTACACCTTC. Translating it yields CASSNPGTGGFYGYTF.